Below are 4 T cell receptor beta chains sequenced from a single sample in a study of T cell responses to AZD1222 COVID-19 vaccine. The data were produced by immunoSEQ multiplex PCR, yet TCRdb's version contains in-frame clones alone and is incomplete. Found here are 150,000 or so clones, roughly nine tenths of them singletons; the top ten hold over 1.1%. The starting material was peripheral blood, obtained on day 0 of AZD1222 vaccination. The receptors shown here come from an adult in good health.

V and J are TRBV6-5 and TRBJ1-4; D is unresolved. V lost 0 bases and J lost 0, with 5 bases in between. Germline V gene data show CDR1 as MNHEY and CDR2 as SVGAGI. CDR3 size: 15 residues. Here the CDR3 DNA reads TGTGCCAGCAGTTACTCTCCCGCAACTAATGAAAAACTGTTTTTT. Its protein is CASSYSPATNEKLFF.

The chain employs TRBV5-1 and TRBJ1-1; D ambiguous. The V end lost 5 bases, the J end lost 4 bases, and 9 bases lay between the germline ends. Germline-derived CDR1 and CDR2 are SGHRS and YFSETQ. This CDR3 comprises 12 residues. The CDR3, as DNA: TGCGCCAGCAGAGAGCCCAGCACTGAAGCTTTCTTT. The encoded protein is CASREPSTEAFF.

V gene TRBV13 combines with J gene TRBJ1-1; 7 bases are a match to TRBD1. This CDR3 is built from 15 residues. Trimming took 4 bases from V and 8 from J; bases not matched to a gene: 13. Germline-derived CDR1 and CDR2 are PRHDT and FYEKMQ (reference sequence). DNA for the CDR3: TGTGCCAGCAGCTCCAGCCCAGGGGGGGTTTTGGAAGCTTTCTTT. Its protein product is CASSSSPGGVLEAFF.

This clone was detected once. V and J are TRBV13 and TRBJ1-5, with TRBD1 identical over 7 bases. CDR1 is PRHDT and CDR2 is FYEKMQ in the germline V gene (reference sequence). Trimming at V came to 0 bases and at J to 9 bases, leaving 8 bases not matched to a gene. This CDR3 spans 15 amino acids. The CDR3 DNA follows: TGTGCCAGCAGCTTAGGCGGGACAGTCCGTAGGCCCCAGCATTTT. It yields the protein CASSLGGTVRRPQHF.